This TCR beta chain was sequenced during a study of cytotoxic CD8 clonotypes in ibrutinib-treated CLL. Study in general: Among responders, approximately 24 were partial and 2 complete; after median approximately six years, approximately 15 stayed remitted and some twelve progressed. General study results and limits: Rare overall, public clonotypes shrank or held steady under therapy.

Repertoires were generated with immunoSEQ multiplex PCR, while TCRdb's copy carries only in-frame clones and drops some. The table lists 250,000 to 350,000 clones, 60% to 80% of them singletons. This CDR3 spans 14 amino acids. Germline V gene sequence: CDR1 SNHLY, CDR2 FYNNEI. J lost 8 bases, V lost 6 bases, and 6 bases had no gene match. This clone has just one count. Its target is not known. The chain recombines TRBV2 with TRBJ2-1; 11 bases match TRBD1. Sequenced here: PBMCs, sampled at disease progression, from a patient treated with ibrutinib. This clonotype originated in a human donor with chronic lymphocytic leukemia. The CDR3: CASRPDRGQDEQFF. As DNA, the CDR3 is TGTGCCAGCAGGCCGGACAGGGGGCAGGATGAGCAGTTCTTC.